This T cell receptor beta chain was found in a study of shared clonotypes between healthy human individuals. Study-level information: The study drew on two women and a few men aged 18 to 49 as donors.

Study observations and caveats: Naive subsets generally exceeded memory subsets in estimated richness.

Here immunoSEQ multiplex PCR was the method, and the copy in TCRdb shows in-frame clones only, minus some. This table has 2 million to 2.5 million clones, 85% to 95% appearing once. On this clone: What it recognizes is unknown.

Germline CDR1 and CDR2: ENHRY and SYGVKD. The trim removed 1 base at V and 3 bases at J, leaving 6 bases unmatched. The CDR3 runs 17 residues. This TCR came from a man aged 18 to 30 in good health. The sample was naive CD4+ T cells sorted from blood. Subset denoted: CD45RA+ positively selected. The gene calls are TRBV10-3 and TRBJ1-5; 10 bases are a match to TRBD1. CDR3 loop: CAISEFTTGGPNQPQHF. Here the CDR3 DNA reads TGTGCCATCAGTGAGTTCACGACAGGGGGCCCCAATCAGCCCCAGCATTTT.